Following are 16 T cell receptor beta chains from one sample sequenced in a study of response to subunit inactivated influenza vaccine. TCRdb re-called the RT-PCR reads with MiXCR, one entry per CDR3 protein. This sample carries roughly 500,000 distinct CDR3 sequences, 20% to 25% of them seen once, and the ten largest clones take 2.5% to 3%. The same sample was also used in a study of T cells expressing NK-cell markers. That work adds: 5'RACE template switching with UMIs generated TCR beta cDNA.

The sample consisted of CD4+ T cells sorted from PBMCs, taken 12 days after vaccination. The receptor source for this set is a man aged 50 to 59 who received an inactivated influenza vaccine.

For this clonotype: One end of the junction is discordant with germline, which a read error may explain. This chain uses TRBV11-2 with TRBJ2-4; 7 bases are shared with TRBD1. The CDR3 runs to 17 residues. The germline gives CDR1 SGHAT, CDR2 FQNNGV. The CDR3 reads CASNLRGSGGAKNIQYF. In DNA, the CDR3 is TGTGCCAGCAACTTAAGGGGGTCAGGGGGAGCCAAAAACATTCAGTACTTC.

This clonotype turned up a few times. The V and J genes are TRBV5-1 and TRBJ1-2, with TRBD1 identical over 7 bases. CDR3 length: 18 residues. V was pared by 3 bases and J by 2 bases, with 16 bases of the junction left unmatched. Germline lookup yields CDR1 SGHRS and CDR2 YFSETQ. CDR3 coding DNA: TGCGCCAGCAGCTCGAAAAACGAGACGGACAGGAAAAACTATGGCTACACCTTC. Protein: CASSSKNETDRKNYGYTF. The variable domain in full, completed from reference TRBV5-1 and TRBJ1-2, reads KAGVTQTPRYLIKTRGQQVTLSCSPISGHRSVSWYQQTPGQGLQFLFEYFSETQRNKGNFPGRFSGRQFSNSRSEMNVSTLELGDSALYLCASSSKNETDRKNYGYTFGSGTRLTVV.

The chain is built from TRBV18 and TRBJ1-5, with D tentatively TRBD1 (6 bases). V lost 3 bases, J lost 4 bases, and 13 bases lay in between. The CDR3 contains 15 residues. CDR1 is KGHSH and CDR2 is LQKENI in the germline V gene. CDR3 nucleotide sequence: TGTGCCAGCTCACCGTCACAGGGCAATAATCAGCCCCAGCATTTT. Its protein is CASSPSQGNNQPQHF.

This clonotype was counted between two and nine times. The chain employs TRBV6-1 and TRBJ2-1; 7 bases line up with TRBD1. CDR3 length: 13 amino acids. The V gene end was trimmed by 7 bases and the J gene end by 8 bases; junction bases not matched to a gene: 8. Germline V lookup: CDR1 MNHNS, CDR2 SASEGT. CDR3 DNA sequence: TGTGCCAGCACACGGAACAGGGGCCATGAGCAGTTCTTC. This translates into CASTRNRGHEQFF.

This clonotype was found a few times. The J gene is TRBJ1-5, the V gene TRBV27; 10 nucleotides agree with TRBD1. Germline V lookup: CDR1 MNHEY, CDR2 SMNVEV (reference sequence). The CDR3 has 14 amino acids. J was trimmed by 5 bases and V by 4 bases; bases with no gene match: 2. The CDR3 coding sequence is TGTGCCAGCAGTTCGACAGGGGGCGATCAGCCCCAGCATTTT. Translated: CASSSTGGDQPQHF.

This rearrangement joins TRBV30 to TRBJ1-2, with D unclear. Per the germline V gene, CDR1 is GTSNPN and CDR2 is SVGIG (reference sequence). CDR3 length: 11 residues. The V end was cut by 3 bases, the J end by 8 bases, with 10 bases between. This CDR3 is CAWREIRGYTF. DNA for the CDR3: TGTGCCTGGAGAGAGATTAGGGGCTACACCTTC.

This clonotype was seen only a few times. The conserved final phenylalanine or tryptophan is absent from the CDR3, which likely points to a read error. The chain carries TRBV5-1 and TRBJ1-2, with 9 bases lining up with TRBD1. This CDR3 spans 14 amino acids. Germline values: CDR1 SGHRS, CDR2 YFSETQ. V gave up 4 bases and J gave up 2 bases; unmatched junction bases: 3. The CDR3 DNA sequence: TGCGCCAGCAGCGGAGGACAGGGGAACTATGGCTACACCCTC. This encodes CASSGGQGNYGYTL.

This clonotype was seen a few times. V is TRBV7-9 and J is TRBJ2-2, with 8 bases lining up with TRBD1. Germline-derived CDR1 and CDR2 are SEHNR and FQNEAQ (reference sequence). This CDR3 region has 15 residues. The J segment lost 6 bases and the V segment lost 5 bases, leaving 8 bases of the junction unmatched. The CDR3 region has the DNA TGTGCCAGCAGCCCGGACAGGGCAAGGGCCGGGGAGCTGTTTTTT. Its protein product is CASSPDRARAGELFF.

The chain links TRBV7-2 to TRBJ2-2; the match to TRBD2 covers 8 bases. Germline assignment: CDR1 SGHTA and CDR2 FQGNSA. The junction had 4 bases not matched to a gene; V was cut back by 4 bases and J by 6 bases. The CDR3 is made up of 14 amino acids. This chain's CDR3 is CASSSRREAGELFF. The CDR3 DNA follows: TGTGCCAGCAGCTCCCGGCGGGAGGCCGGGGAGCTGTTTTTT.

CDR3 sequence reads: CASSAGDTQETQYF. DNA of the CDR3: TGTGCCAGCAGTGCCGGGGACACCCAAGAGACCCAGTACTTC. The rearrangement joins TRBV27 to TRBJ2-5; tentative D call: TRBD1 (6 bases). The germline V and J ends were trimmed by 5 bases and 1 base, with 11 bases remaining between them. In germline, CDR1 is MNHEY, CDR2 SMNVEV (reference sequence). This CDR3 region has 14 residues.

The chain links TRBV29-1 to TRBJ2-1; TRBD2 matches 9 bases. Germline V lookup: CDR1 SQVTM, CDR2 ANQGSEA. The CDR3 extends over 14 amino acids. V was clipped by 3 bases and J by 9 bases; unmatched bases: 9. The DNA of the CDR3 is TGCAGCGTTGATCTAGCGGGACCGGGCACTGAGCAGTTCTTC. It codes for CSVDLAGPGTEQFF.

The V gene is TRBV20-1, the J gene TRBJ2-5; the D is unclear. V was cut by 4 bases and J by 0 bases, with 12 bases left in between. CDR1 and CDR2 from the germline V gene are DFQATT and SNEGSKA (reference sequence). The CDR3 runs to 14 residues. As DNA, the CDR3 is TGCAGTGCTACCTTGGGTTGGTACCAAGAGACCCAGTACTTC. Its translation is CSATLGWYQETQYF.

J is TRBJ1-1 and V is TRBV14; no clear D. Per the germline V gene, CDR1 is SGHDN and CDR2 is FVKESK. V gave up 3 bases and J gave up 4 bases, with 12 bases separating them. The CDR3 runs 14 residues. CDR3 bases: TGTGCCAGCAGCCAGGCTGGGTGGGGCACTGAAGCTTTCTTT. Residues: CASSQAGWGTEAFF.

The table lists this clonotype with a few counts. The chain is built from TRBV4-3 and TRBJ2-3; D is undetermined. The CDR3 has 15 amino acids. The V end lost 6 bases, the J end lost 3 bases, and 16 bases lay between the germline ends. CDR1 is LGHNA, CDR2 YSLEER, per germline. The CDR3 protein is CASSPDGPGTDTQYF. CDR3 coding DNA: TGCGCCAGCAGTCCCGACGGGCCTGGGACAGATACGCAGTATTTT.

The chain has TRBV4-1 and TRBJ2-1; TRBD2 agrees at 10 bases. The CDR3 spans 17 residues. V trimming: 3 bases; J trimming: 5 bases; junction bases outside the gene matches: 10. Germline V gene sequence: CDR1 MGHRA, CDR2 YSYEKL. The CDR3 region is CASSHLLVSGGNNEQFF. In nucleotides, the CDR3 is TGCGCCAGCAGCCACCTACTTGTTAGCGGGGGGAACAATGAGCAGTTCTTC.

Only a few counts were recorded for this clonotype. This sequence joins TRBV5-1 and TRBJ2-2, with TRBD1 identical over 8 bases. Unmatched junction bases numbered 3, after V lost 7 bases and J lost 1 base. The CDR3 totals 14 residues. CDR1 is SGHRS and CDR2 is YFSETQ in the germline V gene. DNA of the CDR3: TGCGCCAGCGCCGGGACAGGGAACACCGGGGAGCTGTTTTTT. Translation: CASAGTGNTGELFF.